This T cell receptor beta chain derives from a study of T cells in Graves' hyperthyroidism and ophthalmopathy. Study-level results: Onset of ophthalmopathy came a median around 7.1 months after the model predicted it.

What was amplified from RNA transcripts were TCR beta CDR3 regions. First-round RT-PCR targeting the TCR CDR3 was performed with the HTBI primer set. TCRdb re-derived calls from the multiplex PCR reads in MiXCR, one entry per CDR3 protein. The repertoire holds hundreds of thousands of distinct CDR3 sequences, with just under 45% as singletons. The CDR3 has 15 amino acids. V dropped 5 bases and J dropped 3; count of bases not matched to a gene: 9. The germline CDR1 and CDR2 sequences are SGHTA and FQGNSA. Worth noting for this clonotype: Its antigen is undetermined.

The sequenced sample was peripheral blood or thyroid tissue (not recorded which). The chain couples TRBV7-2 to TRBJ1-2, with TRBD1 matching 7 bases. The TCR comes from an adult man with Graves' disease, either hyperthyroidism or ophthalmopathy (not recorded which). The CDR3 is CASSPYRGLDYGYTF. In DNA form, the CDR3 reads TGTGCCAGCAGCCCTTACAGGGGCTTGGACTATGGCTACACCTTC.